This record concerns one T cell receptor (beta chain) sequence. Across about two dozen US areas, participants ranged in age from about 18 to 100 years. Self-reported history from a screening survey and questionnaire set each donor's cohort. Individuals in the exposed group had encountered a COVID-19 case within 2 weeks preceding study entry. Generated by immunoSEQ multiplex PCR, the TCRdb table keeps only in-frame clones and is missing some. The table lists about 200,000 clones, approximately 86% of them singletons. The data derive from a study of blood T cell repertoires in COVID-19. In the study overall: Collection of acute and convalescent COVID-19 samples took place in the United States, Italy and Spain.

V dropped 0 bases and J dropped 10; count of bases not matched to a gene: 9. Germline V gene sequence: CDR1 MGHRA, CDR2 YSYEKL. The CDR3 has 16 residues. The chain employs TRBV4-1 and TRBJ2-3; TRBD2 aligns across 11 bases. This sequence originates from a woman younger than 45 who had been exposed to COVID-19. The sample consisted of PBMCs or T cells enriched from blood (not recorded which). CDR3 DNA sequence: TGCGCCAGCAGCCAAGAAGGGCTAGCGGGGGGCGGGCCGCAGTATTTT. Translating gives CASSQEGLAGGGPQYF.